The TCR beta chain under discussion was sequenced for a study of CD8 T cells in Susac syndrome. Random hexamers were used to reverse transcribe an amount of 0.5 to 1 ug RNA. Amplification of TCR beta CDR3 was carried out by immunoSEQ multiplex PCR, which covered 54 Vbeta and 13 Jbeta segments. Each CDR3 protein gets one entry after TCRdb re-called the immunoSEQ multiplex PCR reads with MiXCR. Of about 52,000 distinct CDR3 sequences listed, roughly 93% are singletons. Negative isolation was applied to CD8+ and CD4+ T cells, and FACS enrichment was applied to TEMRA cells. V lost 8 bases to trimming and J lost 4 bases, with 12 bases between them. This CDR3 spans 12 amino acids.

Sequenced material: CD8+ T cells from PBMCs. The chain combines TRBV12-3 or TRBV12-4 with TRBJ2-7; D is possibly TRBD1 or TRBD2 (5 bases each). This sequence originates from a human donor with multiple sclerosis. CDR3 DNA: TGTGCCAGCGGGGGTTTTGGATACGAGCAGTACTTC. This translates into CASGGFGYEQYF.